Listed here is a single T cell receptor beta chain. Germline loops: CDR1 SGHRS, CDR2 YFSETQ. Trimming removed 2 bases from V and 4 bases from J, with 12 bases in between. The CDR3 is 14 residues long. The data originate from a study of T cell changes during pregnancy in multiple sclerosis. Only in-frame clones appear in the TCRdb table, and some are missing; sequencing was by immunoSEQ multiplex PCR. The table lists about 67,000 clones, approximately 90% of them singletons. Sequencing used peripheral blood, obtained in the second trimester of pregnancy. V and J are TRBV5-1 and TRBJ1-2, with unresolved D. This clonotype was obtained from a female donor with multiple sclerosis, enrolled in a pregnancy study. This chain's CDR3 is CASSFNGVGYGYTF. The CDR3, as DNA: TGCGCCAGCAGCTTTAACGGGGTCGGCTATGGCTACACCTTC.